A single sample gave rise to the 24 T cell receptor beta chains below, sequenced in a study of blood T cells in healthy people across ages. For the second PCR, which ran for about 6 to 11 cycles, a sample-barcoded 5' primer and a J-beta primer mix were used. Each CDR3 protein is one row after TCRdb ran MiXCR on the 5' RACE reads. There are 800,000 to 950,000 distinct CDR3 sequences in the sample; approximately 32% occur only once, and roughly 10% lies in the top ten. The same data also went into a second study, on T cells of mothers and their children.

The sample comprised blood. Receptors were obtained from a woman aged 40 to 50 in good health.

This chain's CDR3 is CASSSPRRINTGELFF. In DNA form, the CDR3 reads TGTGCCAGCAGCTCCCCTCGACGTATCAACACCGGGGAGCTGTTTTTT. This sequence joins TRBV7-9 and TRBJ2-2; D is undetermined. From germline, CDR1 is SEHNR and CDR2 FQNEAQ (reference sequence). V shed 4 bases and J shed 2 bases, with 14 bases lying between them. CDR3 length: 16 residues.

This clonotype was observed at least ten times. This sequence joins TRBV28 and TRBJ1-2, with 7 bases identical to TRBD1. With 5 bases clipped from V and 8 bases from J, the junction kept 14 bases outside the gene matches. This CDR3 contains 15 residues. The germline V gene has CDR1 MDHEN and CDR2 SYDVKM. CDR3 loop: CASSLYRGNVKGYTF. In DNA, the CDR3 is TGTGCCAGCAGTCTGTACAGGGGAAATGTGAAAGGCTACACCTTC.

This clonotype was seen a single time. The V gene is TRBV20-1, the J gene TRBJ2-7, with TRBD2 matching 7 bases. The CDR3 loop spans 14 amino acids. Germline CDR1 and CDR2: DFQATT and SNEGSKA (reference sequence). V was pared by 2 bases and J by 2 bases, with 6 bases of the junction left unmatched. In DNA form, the CDR3 reads TGCAGTGCTAGACTAGCGGCATCCCCCTACGAGCAGTACTTC. It specifies CSARLAASPYEQYF.

This clonotype showed up just a few times. The chain recombines TRBV7-2 with TRBJ2-1; D gene ambiguous. The germline gives CDR1 SGHTA, CDR2 FQGNSA. Trimming took off 6 bases at V and 2 bases at J, with 14 bases between the two ends. The CDR3 covers 15 residues. The CDR3 spells CASSSVSNPYNEQFF. DNA for the CDR3: TGTGCCAGCAGTTCGGTCAGCAATCCCTACAATGAGCAGTTCTTC.

This clonotype was observed a few times. V usage is TRBV20-1 and J usage is TRBJ1-4, with D possibly TRBD1 on 6 matching bases. The CDR3 length is 13 residues. V lost 6 bases and J lost 10, with 18 bases in between. Germline V gene lookup returns CDR1 DFQATT and CDR2 SNEGSKA (reference sequence). CDR3 in DNA: TGCAGTGCCCCGTGGGGGGCTTCGGGAAAACTGTTTTTT. It translates to CSAPWGASGKLFF.

As concerns this clonotype: A far bigger clonotype differs at one base, so this is likely a read error. The chain is built from TRBV10-3 and TRBJ2-7; 7 nucleotides match TRBD1. This CDR3 is 12 amino acids long. Germline loops: CDR1 ENHRY, CDR2 SYGVKD. The junction had 2 bases not matched to a gene; V was cut back by 6 bases and J by 3 bases. CDR3: CAISRQGYEQYF. The CDR3 coding sequence is TGTGCCATCAGCCGACAGGGCTACGAGCAGTACTTC.

This clonotype has only a few counts. V gene TRBV7-2 combines with J gene TRBJ1-2; 7 bases are shared with TRBD1. This CDR3 contains 15 residues. Germline V CDR1 and CDR2: SGHTA, FQGNSA. The V segment lost 1 base and the J segment 5 bases; nucleotides outside the gene matches: 7. CDR3 protein: CASSLVGTALYGYTF. The CDR3, as DNA: TGTGCCAGCAGCTTAGTTGGGACAGCCCTATATGGCTACACCTTC.

This clonotype came up a few times. V usage is TRBV11-2 and J usage is TRBJ2-7; 9 nucleotides agree with TRBD2. This CDR3 comprises 17 residues. The junction had 11 bases not matched to a gene; V was cut back by 1 base and J by 4 bases. Germline lookup yields CDR1 SGHAT and CDR2 FQNNGV. The CDR3 loop is CASSLGGGGGPPYEQYF. CDR3 nucleotides: TGTGCCAGCAGCTTAGGTGGCGGGGGGGGTCCCCCTTACGAGCAGTACTTC.

The rearrangement uses TRBV7-2 and TRBJ2-3; 9 positions match TRBD2. V shed 6 bases and J 3 bases; nucleotides not matched to a gene: 10. CDR1 is SGHTA, CDR2 FQGNSA, per germline. This CDR3 spans 16 amino acids. DNA of the CDR3: TGTGCCAGCAGTTTCTTGGCAGCGGGGGGAACAGATACGCAGTATTTT. It is translated as CASSFLAAGGTDTQYF.

V is TRBV30 and J is TRBJ2-3; no definite D call. Per the germline V gene, CDR1 is GTSNPN and CDR2 is SVGIG (reference sequence). There are 11 residues in the CDR3. The ends were cut back, 0 bases at V and 8 bases at J, with 6 bases in the middle. The CDR3 sequence is CAWSVPGTQYF. CDR3 nucleotide sequence: TGTGCCTGGAGTGTCCCAGGTACGCAGTATTTT.

V usage is TRBV12-3 or TRBV12-4 and J usage is TRBJ1-2; no reliable D call. Trimming cost V 3 bases and J 6 bases, with 17 bases left between them. The CDR3 is made up of 15 amino acids. CDR3 sequence: CASSLSPTGPDGYTF. The CDR3 DNA is TGTGCCAGCAGTTTGAGCCCCACTGGCCCCGATGGCTACACCTTC.

In regard to this clonotype: This could be a read error, since a much larger clone is one nucleotide away. CDR3: CASSSLDRDQETQYF. The CDR3, as DNA: TGTGCCAGCAGTTCCCTAGACAGGGACCAAGAGACCCAGTACTTC. The rearrangement joins TRBV25-1 to TRBJ2-5; 7 nucleotides match TRBD1. The length of the CDR3 is 15 residues. Germline CDR1 is MGHDK and CDR2 is SYGVNS. V shed 5 bases and J 0 bases; nucleotides not matched to a gene: 6.

CDR3 residues: CASAMSGVSYEQYF. The CDR3 DNA follows: TGTGCCAGCGCCATGTCGGGGGTAAGCTACGAGCAGTACTTC. This chain links TRBV7-2 with TRBJ2-7; TRBD2 is a possible D gene (6 bases). Per germline, CDR1 SGHTA and CDR2 FQGNSA. The CDR3 is 14 amino acids. V was shortened by 8 bases and J by 3 bases, with 17 bases between the two germline ends.

This clonotype was detected only a few times. V and J are TRBV5-1 and TRBJ1-5, with D uncertain. V lost 4 bases and J lost 7, with 12 bases in between. The CDR3 spans 13 residues. Germline assignment: CDR1 SGHRS and CDR2 YFSETQ. The CDR3 protein is CASSPGVGQPQHF. CDR3 nucleotide sequence: TGCGCCAGCAGCCCTGGAGTCGGCCAGCCCCAGCATTTT.

There are a few counts of this clonotype. V is TRBV5-1 and J is TRBJ2-3, with 9 nucleotides matching TRBD1. This CDR3 is built from 16 residues. CDR1 and CDR2 from the germline V gene are SGHRS and YFSETQ. Losses at the gene ends were 6 bases for V and 0 bases for J; bases not matched to a gene: 8. The CDR3 region is CASKAGQGTSTDTQYF. For the CDR3, the DNA is TGCGCCAGCAAAGCCGGACAGGGGACTAGCACAGATACGCAGTATTTT.

This clonotype was recorded at least ten times. The J gene is TRBJ2-7, the V gene TRBV7-9, with D possibly being TRBD1 or TRBD2 (5 bases each). Deletions cut 5 bases from V and 3 bases from J, with 14 bases between. The CDR3 is made up of 14 amino acids. Germline CDR1 and CDR2: SEHNR and FQNEAQ (reference sequence). CDR3 DNA sequence: TGTGCCAGCAGCGCAGAGGGGCCCAGCTACGAGCAGTACTTC. Encoded protein: CASSAEGPSYEQYF.

This clonotype was found a few times. This chain links TRBV14 with TRBJ2-5; D possibly corresponds to TRBD2 (5 bases). With 1 base removed from V and 7 bases from J, the gap between germline ends came to 10 bases. The CDR3 is made up of 13 amino acids. Germline V gene sequence: CDR1 SGHDN, CDR2 FVKESK. The CDR3 region is CASSQGHGGTQYF. The CDR3 nucleotides read TGTGCCAGCAGCCAAGGTCACGGAGGGACCCAGTACTTC.

This clonotype was seen only a few times. V and J are TRBV20-1 and TRBJ2-1; 10 nucleotides agree with TRBD2. The CDR3 spans 16 residues. V trimming: 4 bases; J trimming: 8 bases; junction bases outside the gene matches: 14. The germline V gene has CDR1 DFQATT and CDR2 SNEGSKA (reference sequence). Written as DNA, the CDR3 is TGCAGTGCTATAGGAGCGGGGGGGCCGGTGAGCGATGAGCAGTTCTTC. It encodes CSAIGAGGPVSDEQFF.

This clonotype was seen more than once but under ten times. A read error may be the cause here, since a much bigger clone is one base away. The J gene is TRBJ1-2, the V gene TRBV9; 8 nucleotides match TRBD1. The CDR3 runs to 16 residues. Trimming cost V 4 bases and J 2 bases; bases outside gene matches: 10. The V gene's germline CDR1 is SGDLS and CDR2 YYNGEE. CDR3 sequence reads: CASSLQSQGANYGYTF. The CDR3 DNA follows: TGTGCCAGCAGCTTACAAAGCCAGGGGGCAAACTATGGCTACACCTTC.

The chain links TRBV5-1 to TRBJ2-3; D gene uncertain. V shed 5 bases and J shed 4 bases, with 14 bases lying between them. Germline V gene lookup returns CDR1 SGHRS and CDR2 YFSETQ. The CDR3 covers 14 residues. The CDR3, as DNA: TGCGCCAGCAGAAGGACGTCGTATGCAGATACGCAGTATTTT. It translates to CASRRTSYADTQYF.

The rearrangement joins TRBV9 to TRBJ1-1; unclear D gene. Germline V gene sequence: CDR1 SGDLS, CDR2 YYNGEE. This CDR3 is built from 15 residues. The V end was cut by 0 bases, the J end by 0 bases, with 9 bases between. As DNA, the CDR3 is TGTGCCAGCAGCGTAGGCCCGGCAATGAACACTGAAGCTTTCTTT. Amino acids: CASSVGPAMNTEAFF.

This clonotype has ten or more counts. The chain links TRBV2 to TRBJ2-7; the D gene is possibly TRBD1 (5 bases). Trimming took off 6 bases at V and 5 bases at J, with 17 bases between the two ends. Per germline, CDR1 SNHLY and CDR2 FYNNEI. The CDR3 covers 14 residues. CDR3 nucleotide sequence: TGTGCCAGCAGCGGAATCCTCAGGGCACACGAGCAGTACTTC. It is translated as CASSGILRAHEQYF.

This clonotype was observed at least ten times. The V gene is TRBV6-5, the J gene TRBJ1-2; 9 bases map to TRBD1. The CDR3 has 14 residues. The germline V gene has CDR1 MNHEY and CDR2 SVGAGI. V trimming: 7 bases; J trimming: 4 bases; junction bases outside the gene matches: 7. The CDR3, as DNA: TGTGCCAGCATAGGGACAGGGAAGCGCTATGGCTACACCTTC. This codes for CASIGTGKRYGYTF.

This clonotype has more than one count but fewer than ten. V and J are TRBV12-3 or TRBV12-4 and TRBJ1-4; 8 bases are shared with TRBD1. V shed 5 bases and J 3 bases; nucleotides not matched to a gene: 2. The CDR3 totals 14 residues. The CDR3 region is CASSAGGSNEKLFF. Written as DNA, the CDR3 is TGTGCCAGCAGTGCAGGGGGCTCTAATGAAAAACTGTTTTTT.